One sample yielded the 5 T cell receptor beta chains listed below, sequenced in a study of T cell repertoires in cytomegalovirus infection. A single record per CDR3 protein comes from TCRdb applying MiXCR to the reads. The sample holds hundreds of thousands of distinct CDR3 sequences, around 6.4% seen once. What was sequenced was PBMCs. These receptors all come from a human donor in good health (CMV status not recorded). Some clones in this sample may be carry-over from other donors' samples.

This chain uses TRBV19 with TRBJ2-1, with D maybe TRBD2 (7 bases). Per the germline V gene, CDR1 is LNHDA and CDR2 is SQIVND (reference sequence). CDR3 length equals 17 residues. Trimming pared 1 base from V and 10 bases from J, leaving 23 bases between. Written as DNA, the CDR3 is TGTGCCAGTAGTATAGCTTCCATATTAGGGGGGGCCAGCGAGCAGTTCTTC. Encoded protein: CASSIASILGGASEQFF. The whole variable domain, filled in from reference TRBV19 and TRBJ2-1, reads DGGITQSPKYLFRKEGQNVTLSCEQNLNHDAMYWYRQDPGQGLRLIYYSQIVNDFQKGDIAEGYSVSREKKESFPLTVTSAQKNPTAFYLCASSIASILGGASEQFFGPGTRLTVL.

This clonotype was counted many times. This chain links TRBV14 with TRBJ2-1; D ambiguous. The V gene's germline CDR1 is SGHDN and CDR2 FVKESK. This CDR3 region has 11 residues. With 5 bases removed from V and 8 bases from J, the gap between germline ends came to 7 bases. As DNA, the CDR3 is TGTGCCAGCAGCTTCATCGATGAGCAGTTCTTC. It translates to CASSFIDEQFF.

This clonotype was seen repeatedly, ten times or more. The chain joins TRBV7-2 to TRBJ1-2, with 10 positions matching TRBD1. CDR1 SGHTA and CDR2 FQGNSA come from the germline V gene. The CDR3 sequence is 15 residues long. The J segment lost 5 bases and the V segment lost 5 bases, leaving 8 bases of the junction unmatched. CDR3 sequence (DNA): TGTGCCAGCAGCCTCGGGACAGGGGTTAATTATGGCTACACCTTC. Its protein product is CASSLGTGVNYGYTF. Drawing the rest from reference TRBV7-2 and TRBJ1-2, the complete variable domain is GAGVSQSPSNKVTEKGKDVELRCDPISGHTALYWYRQSLGQGLEFLIYFQGNSAPDKSGLPSDRFSAERTGGSVSTLTIQRTQQEDSAVYLCASSLGTGVNYGYTFGSGTRLTVV.

This clonotype was recorded many times. The chain joins TRBV29-1 to TRBJ2-3, with TRBD1 as a possible D gene (6 bases). CDR1 is SQVTM and CDR2 is ANQGSEA in the germline V gene. There are 11 residues in the CDR3. Trimming cost V 6 bases and J 10 bases, with 14 bases left between them. The CDR3 reads CSVALQGPQYF. The CDR3 nucleotides are TGCAGCGTGGCTTTACAGGGTCCGCAGTATTTT.

There are many counts of this clonotype. V gene TRBV6-1 combines with J gene TRBJ1-4; D uncertain. Germline CDR1 MNHNS, CDR2 SASEGT. The CDR3 is 15 residues long. Deletions cut 1 base from V and 7 bases from J, with 13 bases between. CDR3 DNA sequence: TGTGCCAGCAGTGAAGACTCCTCGGGGAGTGAAAAACTGTTTTTT. This encodes CASSEDSSGSEKLFF.